This T cell receptor beta chain was recorded in a study of T-cell reconstitution after alpha-beta-depleted transplantation in children. The V and J ends lost 1 base and 2 bases, in that order; junction bases with no gene match: 5. The germline V gene encodes CDR1 GTSNPN and CDR2 SVGIG (reference sequence). The CDR3 is 17 amino acids. For TCRbeta, the library was prepared with unique molecular identifiers. TCRdb reprocessed the PCR reads via MiXCR and lists one record per CDR3 protein. The sample shows roughly 200,000 distinct CDR3 sequences, 8.5% to 10% of them seen only once. This chain connects TRBV30 to TRBJ2-6; 10 nucleotides match TRBD1. Specimen: PBMCs from the stem cell graft donor, collected from the stem cell graft. The origin of this receptor is a human donor who donated a stem cell graft to a child with acute lymphoblastic leukemia. The CDR3, as DNA: TGTGCCTGGAGTGATGGGACAGGGGTAACTGGGGCCAACGTCCTGACTTTC. It codes for CAWSDGTGVTGANVLTF.